The 30 T cell receptor beta chains reported below all come from one sample, sequenced in a study of T cell responses to AZD1222 COVID-19 vaccine. Clones were sequenced by immunoSEQ multiplex PCR, and TCRdb holds only the in-frame ones, with some missing. The sample shows about 160,000 clones, around nine tenths of them seen only once. Sequences were derived from peripheral blood, sampled on day 0 of AZD1222 vaccination. The receptors come from an adult in good health.

This chain links TRBV3-1 (or the pseudogene TRBV3-2) with TRBJ1-5; D unclear. The V and J ends lost 7 bases and 2 bases respectively, with 15 bases between them. CDR1 LGHDT and CDR2 YNNKEL come from the germline V gene (reference sequence). The length of the CDR3 is 15 residues. CDR3 in amino acids: CASNPQAWGNQPQHF. Written as DNA, the CDR3 is TGTGCCAGCAACCCCCAAGCGTGGGGCAATCAGCCCCAGCATTTT.

The chain is built from TRBV7-2 and TRBJ1-1; D unclear. V was clipped by 1 base and J by 2 bases, with 8 bases between them. The germline CDR1 and CDR2 sequences are SGHTA and FQGNSA. The CDR3 runs 14 residues. The CDR3 is CASSLGKGNTEAFF. Here the CDR3 DNA reads TGTGCCAGCAGCTTAGGTAAGGGAAACACTGAAGCTTTCTTT.

This chain links TRBV25-1 with TRBJ2-7; D gene uncertain. Germline V gene data show CDR1 as MGHDK and CDR2 as SYGVNS. CDR3 length: 13 amino acids. V dropped 8 bases and J dropped 0 bases, with 11 bases sitting between them. This CDR3 reads CASVGFSSYEQYF. CDR3 DNA: TGTGCCAGCGTGGGGTTTAGCTCCTACGAGCAGTACTTC.

The chain is built from TRBV6-5 and TRBJ1-1; unclear D gene. This CDR3 comprises 14 residues. V was shortened by 11 bases and J by 0 bases, with 16 bases between the two germline ends. Germline V CDR1 and CDR2: MNHEY, SVGAGI. CDR3 DNA sequence: TGTGCCGCCCAGCGGGCCCTTATGAACACTGAAGCTTTCTTT. It specifies CAAQRALMNTEAFF.

This rearrangement joins TRBV18 to TRBJ2-7; 10 nucleotides align to TRBD1. With V trimmed by 2 bases and J by 5 bases, 6 bases remained unmatched. The CDR3 sequence is 15 residues long. The germline V gene has CDR1 KGHSH and CDR2 LQKENI. CDR3 residues: CASSPSPGQGNEQYF. For the CDR3, the DNA is TGTGCCAGCTCACCATCCCCGGGACAGGGGAACGAGCAGTACTTC.

V usage is TRBV9 and J usage is TRBJ2-7; 9 nucleotides line up with TRBD2. Germline trimming cut 3 bases from V and 4 bases from J; bases unmatched to any gene: 5. The CDR3 sequence is 14 residues long. Looked up from germline, CDR1 is SGDLS and CDR2 is YYNGEE. CDR3 residues: CASSAAGGPYEQYF. CDR3 coding DNA: TGTGCCAGCAGCGCTGCGGGAGGGCCTTACGAGCAGTACTTC.

The rearrangement joins TRBV28 to TRBJ1-5, with D possibly matching TRBD1 (5 bases). The germline V gene has CDR1 MDHEN and CDR2 SYDVKM. V shed 1 base and J shed 7 bases, with 23 bases lying between them. CDR3 size: 18 residues. The CDR3, as DNA: TGTGCCAGCAGTTTATTCGGGGACCCGACGAAGAGGAGGCAGCCCCAGCATTTT. As protein: CASSLFGDPTKRRQPQHF.

The chain employs TRBV27 and TRBJ1-1; unclear D gene. The CDR3 is 15 amino acids. The germline CDR1 and CDR2 sequences are MNHEY and SMNVEV (reference sequence). V lost 6 bases and J 3 bases, leaving 17 bases between the germline ends. Here the CDR3 DNA reads TGTGCCAGCAGCTCCGCCGGTAGGATAGACACTGAAGCTTTCTTT. Translation gives CASSSAGRIDTEAFF.

The V call is TRBV6-2 or TRBV6-3, the J call TRBJ1-3; D is unresolved. Germline V gene sequence: CDR1 MNHEY, CDR2 SVGEGT. Trimming took off 6 bases at V and 4 bases at J, with 10 bases between the two ends. The CDR3 spans 13 residues. CDR3 coding DNA: TGTGCCAGCAGCGAACTGTACGGAAACACCATATATTTT. Protein sequence: CASSELYGNTIYF.

The rearrangement links TRBV30 to TRBJ1-1; D is unresolved. CDR3 length: 13 amino acids. From germline, CDR1 is GTSNPN and CDR2 SVGIG (reference sequence). V was cut by 3 bases and J by 0 bases, with 8 bases left in between. DNA of the CDR3: TGTGCCTGGAGACAGTTCATGAACACTGAAGCTTTCTTT. Its translation: CAWRQFMNTEAFF.

The chain recombines TRBV12-3 or TRBV12-4 with TRBJ1-2, with 9 nucleotides matching TRBD1. The CDR3 is 13 amino acids. Trimming cost V 5 bases and J 3 bases; bases outside gene matches: 1. This chain's CDR3 is CASSGQGHYGYTF. CDR3 DNA sequence: TGTGCCAGCAGTGGACAGGGGCACTATGGCTACACCTTC.

The chain couples TRBV5-4 to TRBJ2-2, with D possibly being TRBD2 (5 bases). Germline CDR1 SGHNT, CDR2 YYREEE (reference sequence). The CDR3 consists of 18 residues. Deletions cut 0 bases from V and 6 bases from J, with 21 bases between. For the CDR3, the DNA is TGTGCCAGCAGCTTGGTGGGCTGGACTCGTTCGGATCCCGGGGAGCTGTTTTTT. It is translated as CASSLVGWTRSDPGELFF.

In its sample, this clone was seen once. The J gene is TRBJ2-7, the V gene TRBV19, with 12 bases fitting TRBD2. There are 16 residues in the CDR3. V dropped 5 bases and J dropped 1; count of bases not matched to a gene: 6. The V gene's germline CDR1 is LNHDA and CDR2 SQIVND (reference sequence). The CDR3 protein is CASSFLLAGGSYEQYF. Written as DNA, the CDR3 is TGTGCCAGTAGTTTTCTACTAGCGGGAGGTTCCTACGAGCAGTACTTC.

The sample holds a few counts of this clone. V gene TRBV28 combines with J gene TRBJ1-1; TRBD1 is a possible D gene (6 bases). The CDR3 totals 16 residues. Trimming cost V 1 base and J 8 bases, with 20 bases left between them. Per germline, CDR1 MDHEN and CDR2 SYDVKM. CDR3 sequence (DNA): TGTGCCAGCAGTTTATTGACCTCGGGGGGCCGCACAGAAGCTTTCTTT. Amino acid sequence: CASSLLTSGGRTEAFF.

The chain carries TRBV19 and TRBJ2-3; D is unclear. The CDR3 covers 14 residues. CDR1 and CDR2 from the germline V gene are LNHDA and SQIVND (reference sequence). The V and J ends lost 6 bases and 2 bases respectively, with 12 bases between them. CDR3 region: CASRMAAVTDTQYF. The CDR3 DNA follows: TGTGCCAGTAGGATGGCGGCAGTCACAGATACGCAGTATTTT.

In this sample, this clone turned up a few times. This chain links TRBV9 with TRBJ2-1; 11 nucleotides match TRBD2. Germline trimming cut 3 bases from V and 8 bases from J; bases unmatched to any gene: 7. The CDR3 length is 15 residues. CDR1 and CDR2 from the germline V gene are SGDLS and YYNGEE. The CDR3 bases are TGTGCCAGCAGCGCTAGCGGGGGGCCCGGGGATGAGCAGTTCTTC. It encodes CASSASGGPGDEQFF. Filled out from reference TRBV9 and TRBJ2-1, the complete variable domain reads DSGVTQTPKHLITATGQRVTLRCSPRSGDLSVYWYQQSLDQGLQFLIQYYNGEERAKGNILERFSAQQFPDLHSELNLSSLELGDSALYFCASSASGGPGDEQFFGPGTRLTVL.

J is TRBJ1-3 and V is TRBV7-2; the D is unclear. Trimming cost V 1 base and J 0 bases, with 13 bases left between them. Looked up from germline, CDR1 is SGHTA and CDR2 is FQGNSA. There are 17 residues in the CDR3. DNA for the CDR3: TGTGCCAGCAGCTTAGGCTCGGGAGCGGGCTCTGGAAACACCATATATTTT. Its translation: CASSLGSGAGSGNTIYF. Full variable domain (outside the CDR3, taken from reference TRBV7-2 and TRBJ1-3): GAGVSQSPSNKVTEKGKDVELRCDPISGHTALYWYRQSLGQGLEFLIYFQGNSAPDKSGLPSDRFSAERTGGSVSTLTIQRTQQEDSAVYLCASSLGSGAGSGNTIYFGEGSWLTVV.

The chain joins TRBV29-1 to TRBJ2-7; D is perhaps TRBD1 (6 bases). The CDR3 covers 11 residues. Germline V CDR1 and CDR2: SQVTM, ANQGSEA. Deletions cut 3 bases from V and 5 bases from J, with 8 bases between. CDR3 DNA: TGCAGCGTTGAGCAGGGGAACGAGCAGTACTTC. It is translated as CSVEQGNEQYF.

V and J are TRBV27 and TRBJ2-6, with a weak D call TRBD1 (6 bases). V was shortened by 4 bases and J by 0 bases, with 16 bases between the two germline ends. The germline V gene encodes CDR1 MNHEY and CDR2 SMNVEV (reference sequence). The CDR3 is 18 residues long. The CDR3 region has the DNA TGTGCCAGCAGTTCAAGGGCAGGGGAATACTCTGGGGCCAACGTCCTGACTTTC. This translates into CASSSRAGEYSGANVLTF.

This clone appeared once. This chain uses TRBV27 with TRBJ2-2; no firm D call. Germline CDR1 reads MNHEY; CDR2 reads SMNVEV (reference sequence). This CDR3 region has 12 residues. With 8 bases removed from V and 5 bases from J, the gap between germline ends came to 9 bases. CDR3 in amino acids: CASPPRTGELFF. DNA for the CDR3: TGTGCCAGCCCTCCTAGGACCGGGGAGCTGTTTTTT.

This clone was counted between two and nine times. The J gene is TRBJ2-3, the V gene TRBV7-6; D remains ambiguous. Per the germline V gene, CDR1 is SGHVS and CDR2 is FNYEAQ. The CDR3 loop spans 15 amino acids. The germline V and J ends were trimmed by 3 bases and 0 bases, with 10 bases remaining between them. CDR3 DNA sequence: TGTGCCAGCAGCTTGAGCACATATAGCACAGATACGCAGTATTTT. Its translation: CASSLSTYSTDTQYF.

The chain is built from TRBV2 and TRBJ1-6; D is uncertain. The V gene's germline CDR1 is SNHLY and CDR2 FYNNEI. The V end lost 4 bases, the J end lost 7 bases, and 20 bases lay between the germline ends. This CDR3 is built from 17 residues. The CDR3 here is CASSVTGSPIGNSPLHF. The CDR3 DNA sequence: TGTGCCAGCAGTGTAACCGGCAGCCCGATAGGGAATTCACCCCTCCACTTT.

The rearrangement joins TRBV18 to TRBJ1-4, with D perhaps matching TRBD1 (5 bases). The CDR3 runs 15 residues. V lost 0 bases and J 8 bases, leaving 13 bases between the germline ends. CDR1 is KGHSH, CDR2 LQKENI, per germline. CDR3 sequence (DNA): TGTGCCAGCTCACCACCGGGATGGCAGGGAGAAAAACTGTTTTTT. Its protein product is CASSPPGWQGEKLFF.

V usage is TRBV4-2 and J usage is TRBJ1-4; perhaps TRBD1 as D (6 bases). The length of the CDR3 is 15 residues. CDR1 is LGHNA and CDR2 is YNFKEQ in the germline V gene. Trimming took off 1 base at V and 8 bases at J, with 14 bases between the two ends. The CDR3 spells CASSQGDIQAEKLFF. In DNA form, the CDR3 reads TGTGCCAGCAGCCAAGGGGACATTCAGGCAGAAAAACTGTTTTTT.

The chain combines TRBV5-5 with TRBJ2-2, with D perhaps given as TRBD1 or TRBD2 (6 bases each). The germline gives CDR1 SGHKS, CDR2 YYEKEE (reference sequence). Trimming took 7 bases from V and 2 from J, leaving 9 bases between them. This CDR3 spans 13 amino acids. CDR3 in amino acids: CASSGANTGELFF. CDR3 coding DNA: TGTGCCAGCTCGGGGGCAAACACCGGGGAGCTGTTTTTT. Complete variable domain (other parts from reference TRBV5-5 and TRBJ2-2): DAGVTQSPTHLIKTRGQQVTLRCSPISGHKSVSWYQQVLGQGPQFIFQYYEKEERGRGNFPDRFSARQFPNYSSELNVNALLLGDSALYLCASSGANTGELFFGEGSRLTVL.

J is TRBJ1-1 and V is TRBV6-5; the match to TRBD1 covers 9 bases. The V and J ends lost 1 base and 6 bases, in that order; junction bases with no gene match: 9. This CDR3 spans 16 amino acids. Germline-derived CDR1 and CDR2 are MNHEY and SVGAGI. The CDR3 here is CASSYLPTGGLSEAFF. The CDR3 DNA is TGTGCCAGCAGTTACTTACCGACAGGGGGTCTTTCTGAAGCTTTCTTT.

CDR3 sequence (DNA): TGTGCCTGGGAGGGACTAGCGGGCTACTCCTACAATGAGCAGTTCTTC. This gives the protein CAWEGLAGYSYNEQFF. This chain joins TRBV30 and TRBJ2-1; the match to TRBD2 covers 12 bases. The CDR3 loop spans 16 amino acids. J gave up 0 bases and V 5 bases, and 5 bases lay outside the gene matches. CDR1 GTSNPN and CDR2 SVGIG come from the germline V gene (reference sequence).

The rearrangement uses TRBV19 and TRBJ2-5; weak D call: TRBD2 (6 bases). The CDR3 length is 15 residues. V lost 4 bases and J lost 0, with 12 bases in between. Germline CDR1 LNHDA, CDR2 SQIVND (reference sequence). CDR3 loop: CASSTGTSYQETQYF. The CDR3 DNA follows: TGTGCCAGTAGTACAGGGACTTCGTACCAAGAGACCCAGTACTTC.

The chain carries TRBV7-3 and TRBJ1-1; a possible D gene is TRBD1 (6 bases). Germline loops: CDR1 SGHTA, CDR2 FQGTGA. Trimming removed 5 bases from V and 0 bases from J, with 10 bases in between. This CDR3 comprises 14 residues. The CDR3 protein is CASSPGQLNTEAFF. In nucleotides, the CDR3 is TGTGCCAGCAGCCCTGGACAGCTGAACACTGAAGCTTTCTTT.

CDR3 in amino acids: CASSRRTAGNQPQHF. DNA for the CDR3: TGTGCCAGCAGTCGACGGACAGCGGGCAATCAGCCCCAGCATTTT. The chain combines TRBV28 with TRBJ1-5, with D perhaps matching TRBD1 (6 bases). V was cut by 5 bases and J by 2 bases, with 13 bases left in between. The CDR3 runs 15 residues. Germline V lookup: CDR1 MDHEN, CDR2 SYDVKM.